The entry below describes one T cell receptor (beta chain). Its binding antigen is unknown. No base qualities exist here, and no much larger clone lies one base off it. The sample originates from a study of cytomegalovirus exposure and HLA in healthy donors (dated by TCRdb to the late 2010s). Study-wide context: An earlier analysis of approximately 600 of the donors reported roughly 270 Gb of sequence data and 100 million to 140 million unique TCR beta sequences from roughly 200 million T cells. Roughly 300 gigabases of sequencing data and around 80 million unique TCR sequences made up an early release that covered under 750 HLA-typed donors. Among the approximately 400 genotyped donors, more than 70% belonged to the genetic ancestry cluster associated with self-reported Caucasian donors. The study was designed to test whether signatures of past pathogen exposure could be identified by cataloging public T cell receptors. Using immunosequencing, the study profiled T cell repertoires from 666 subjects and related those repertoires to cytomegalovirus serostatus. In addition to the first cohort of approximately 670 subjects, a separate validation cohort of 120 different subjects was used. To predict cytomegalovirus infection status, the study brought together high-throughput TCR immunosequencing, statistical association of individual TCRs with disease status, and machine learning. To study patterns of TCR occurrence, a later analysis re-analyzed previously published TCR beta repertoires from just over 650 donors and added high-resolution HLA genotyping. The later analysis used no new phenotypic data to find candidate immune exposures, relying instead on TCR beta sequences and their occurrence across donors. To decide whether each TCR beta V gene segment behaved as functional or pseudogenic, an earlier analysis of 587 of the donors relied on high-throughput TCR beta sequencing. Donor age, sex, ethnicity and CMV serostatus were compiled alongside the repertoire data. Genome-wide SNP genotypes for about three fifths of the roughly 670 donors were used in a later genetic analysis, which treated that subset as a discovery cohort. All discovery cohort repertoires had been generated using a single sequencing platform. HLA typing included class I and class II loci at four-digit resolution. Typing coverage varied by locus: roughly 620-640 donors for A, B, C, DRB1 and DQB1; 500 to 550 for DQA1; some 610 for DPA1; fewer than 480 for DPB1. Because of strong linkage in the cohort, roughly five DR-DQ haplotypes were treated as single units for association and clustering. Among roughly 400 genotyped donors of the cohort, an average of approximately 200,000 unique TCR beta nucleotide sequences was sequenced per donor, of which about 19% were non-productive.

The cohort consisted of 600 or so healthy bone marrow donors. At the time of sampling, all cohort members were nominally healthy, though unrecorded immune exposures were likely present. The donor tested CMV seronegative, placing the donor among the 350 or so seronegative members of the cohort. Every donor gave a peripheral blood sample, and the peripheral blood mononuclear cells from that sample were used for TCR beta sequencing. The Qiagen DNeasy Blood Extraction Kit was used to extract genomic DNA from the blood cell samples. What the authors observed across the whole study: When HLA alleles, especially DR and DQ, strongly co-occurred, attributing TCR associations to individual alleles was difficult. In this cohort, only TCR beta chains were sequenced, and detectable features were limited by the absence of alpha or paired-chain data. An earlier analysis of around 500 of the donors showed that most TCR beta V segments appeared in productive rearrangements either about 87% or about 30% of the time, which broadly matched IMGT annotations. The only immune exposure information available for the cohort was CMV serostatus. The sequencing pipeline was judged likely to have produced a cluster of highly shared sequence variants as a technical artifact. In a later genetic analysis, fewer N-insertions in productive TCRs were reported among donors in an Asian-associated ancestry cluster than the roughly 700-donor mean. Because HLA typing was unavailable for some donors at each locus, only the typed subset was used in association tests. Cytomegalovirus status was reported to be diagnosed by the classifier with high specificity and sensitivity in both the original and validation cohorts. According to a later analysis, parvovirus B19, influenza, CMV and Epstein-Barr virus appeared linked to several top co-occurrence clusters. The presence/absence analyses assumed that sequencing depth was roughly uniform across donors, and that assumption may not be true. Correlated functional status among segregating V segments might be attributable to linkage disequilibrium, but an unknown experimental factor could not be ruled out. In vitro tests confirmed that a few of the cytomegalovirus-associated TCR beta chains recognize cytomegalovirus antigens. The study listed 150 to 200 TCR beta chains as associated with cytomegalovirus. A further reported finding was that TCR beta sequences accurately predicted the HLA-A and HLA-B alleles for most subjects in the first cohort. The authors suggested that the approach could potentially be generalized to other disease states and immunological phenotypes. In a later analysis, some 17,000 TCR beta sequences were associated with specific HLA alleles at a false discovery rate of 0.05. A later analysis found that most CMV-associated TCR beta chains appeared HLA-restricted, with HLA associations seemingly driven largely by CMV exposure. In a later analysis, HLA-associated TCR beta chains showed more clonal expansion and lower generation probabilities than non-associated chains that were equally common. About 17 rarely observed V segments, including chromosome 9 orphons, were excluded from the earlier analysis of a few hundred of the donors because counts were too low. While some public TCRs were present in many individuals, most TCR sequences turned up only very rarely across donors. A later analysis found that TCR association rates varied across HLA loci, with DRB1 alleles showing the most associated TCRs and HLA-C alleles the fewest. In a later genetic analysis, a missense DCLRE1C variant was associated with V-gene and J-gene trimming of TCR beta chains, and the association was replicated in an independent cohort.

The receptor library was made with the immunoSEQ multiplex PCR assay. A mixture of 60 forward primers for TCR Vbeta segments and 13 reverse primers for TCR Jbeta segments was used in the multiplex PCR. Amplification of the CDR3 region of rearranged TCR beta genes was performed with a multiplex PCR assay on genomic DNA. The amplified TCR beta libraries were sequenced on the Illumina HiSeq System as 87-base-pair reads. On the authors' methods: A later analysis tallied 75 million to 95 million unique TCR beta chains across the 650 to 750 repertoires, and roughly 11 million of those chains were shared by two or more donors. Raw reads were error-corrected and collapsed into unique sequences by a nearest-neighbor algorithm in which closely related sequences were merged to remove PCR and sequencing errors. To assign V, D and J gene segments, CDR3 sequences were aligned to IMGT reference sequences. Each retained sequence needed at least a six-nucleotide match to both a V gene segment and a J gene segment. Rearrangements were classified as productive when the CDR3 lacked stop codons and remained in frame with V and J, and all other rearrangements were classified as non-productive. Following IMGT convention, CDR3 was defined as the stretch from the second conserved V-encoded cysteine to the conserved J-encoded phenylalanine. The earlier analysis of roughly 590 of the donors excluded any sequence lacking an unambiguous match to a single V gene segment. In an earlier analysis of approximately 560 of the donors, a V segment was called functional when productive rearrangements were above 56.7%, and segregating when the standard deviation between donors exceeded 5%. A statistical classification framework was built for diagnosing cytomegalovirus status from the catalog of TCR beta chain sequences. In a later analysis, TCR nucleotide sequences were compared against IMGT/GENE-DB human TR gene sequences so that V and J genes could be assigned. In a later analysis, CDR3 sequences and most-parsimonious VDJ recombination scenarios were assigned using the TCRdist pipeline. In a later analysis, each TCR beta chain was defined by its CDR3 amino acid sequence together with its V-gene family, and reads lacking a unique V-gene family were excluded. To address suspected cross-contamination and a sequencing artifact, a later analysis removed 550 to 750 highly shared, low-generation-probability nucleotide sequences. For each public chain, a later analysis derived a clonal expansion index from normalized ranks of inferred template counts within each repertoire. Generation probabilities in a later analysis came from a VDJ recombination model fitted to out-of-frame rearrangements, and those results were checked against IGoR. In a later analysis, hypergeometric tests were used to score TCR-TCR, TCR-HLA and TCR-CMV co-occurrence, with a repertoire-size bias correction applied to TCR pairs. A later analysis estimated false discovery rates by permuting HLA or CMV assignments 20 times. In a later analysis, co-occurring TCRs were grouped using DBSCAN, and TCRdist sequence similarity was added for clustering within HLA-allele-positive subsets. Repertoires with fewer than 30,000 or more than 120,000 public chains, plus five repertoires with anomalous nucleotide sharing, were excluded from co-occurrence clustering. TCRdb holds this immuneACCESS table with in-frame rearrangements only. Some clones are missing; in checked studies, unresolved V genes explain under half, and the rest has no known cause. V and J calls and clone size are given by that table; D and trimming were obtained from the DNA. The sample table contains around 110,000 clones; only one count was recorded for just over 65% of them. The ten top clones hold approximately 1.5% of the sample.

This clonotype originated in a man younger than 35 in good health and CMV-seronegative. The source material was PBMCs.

The DNA is as follows: TGTGCCAGCAGCTCCCTTCTAGGGGCCGGAGAGACCCAGTACTTC. This is translated as CASSSLLGAGETQYF. Rearrangement joined TRBV7-2 to TRBJ2-5, and perhaps TRBD1 as D gene, on 5 matching bases. Trimming at the junction amounts to 4 bases on V and 4 bases on J, and the germline ends lie 16 bases apart. From a lookup of the germline V gene, CDR1 and CDR2 are SGHTA and FQGNSA. The CDR3 runs 15 amino acids, cysteine and phenylalanine included. The only DNA kept is the CDR3, 45 bases in frame from the first base.